The 20 T cell receptor beta chains below all came from one sample that was sequenced in a study of technical replicates of blood from a handful of donors. Repertoires were generated with immunoSEQ multiplex PCR, while TCRdb's copy carries only in-frame clones and drops some. The sample has 95,000 to 100,000 clones, roughly 95% seen once. Sequences were obtained from T cells isolated from PBMCs. Receptors originate from a human donor in good health.

The gene calls are TRBV28 and TRBJ2-1; TRBD2 matches 9 bases. V shed 6 bases and J 4 bases; nucleotides not matched to a gene: 7. The germline V gene has CDR1 MDHEN and CDR2 SYDVKM. The CDR3 is made up of 15 amino acids. CDR3 DNA: TGTGCCAGCAGGTTAGCGGGAGCCCCTTACAATGAGCAGTTCTTC. This translates into CASRLAGAPYNEQFF.

V is TRBV14 and J is TRBJ2-3; weak D call: TRBD1 (5 bases). This CDR3 contains 17 residues. CDR1 is SGHDN, CDR2 FVKESK, per germline. The ends were cut back, 5 bases at V and 4 bases at J, with 22 bases in the middle. The CDR3 loop reads CASSKRQGENVADTQYF. CDR3 sequence (DNA): TGTGCCAGCAGCAAAAGGCAGGGCGAAAACGTAGCAGATACGCAGTATTTT.

The chain employs TRBV2 and TRBJ1-5, with TRBD1 matching over 8 bases. Looked up from germline, CDR1 is SNHLY and CDR2 is FYNNEI. The CDR3 runs 14 residues. The V and J ends lost 2 bases and 3 bases, in that order; junction bases with no gene match: 0. CDR3 amino acids: CASSEQGANQPQHF. The CDR3 DNA is TGTGCCAGCAGTGAACAGGGGGCCAATCAGCCCCAGCATTTT. Looking up the rest from reference TRBV2 and TRBJ1-5 gives the full variable domain: EPEVTQTPSHQVTQMGQEVILRCVPISNHLYFYWYRQILGQKVEFLVSFYNNEISEKSEIFDDQFSVERPDGSNFTLKIRSTKLEDSAMYFCASSEQGANQPQHFGDGTRLSIL.

V usage is TRBV7-9 and J usage is TRBJ2-5; D remains ambiguous. CDR3 size: 14 residues. Trimming removed 2 bases from V and 1 base from J, with 8 bases in between. From germline, CDR1 is SEHNR and CDR2 FQNEAQ (reference sequence). CDR3 sequence reads: CASSLFRSQETQYF. For the CDR3, the DNA is TGTGCCAGCAGCTTATTCAGATCCCAAGAGACCCAGTACTTC.

The chain joins TRBV5-1 to TRBJ1-2, with 9 bases matching TRBD1. Germline V lookup: CDR1 SGHRS, CDR2 YFSETQ. The CDR3 is made up of 17 amino acids. J gave up 1 base and V 4 bases, and 11 bases lay outside the gene matches. CDR3 sequence (DNA): TGCGCCAGCAGCACAGGCCCCCGGACAGGGGATAACTATGGCTACACCTTC. This sequence encodes CASSTGPRTGDNYGYTF.

V gene TRBV2 combines with J gene TRBJ2-1; a possible D gene is TRBD1 (6 bases). Per germline, CDR1 SNHLY and CDR2 FYNNEI. The CDR3 runs 15 residues. The V and J ends lost 8 bases and 6 bases respectively, with 20 bases between them. The CDR3 DNA reads TGTGCCAGCCCCACGGACAGAATACCCTGCAATGAGCAGTTCTTC. Translating it yields CASPTDRIPCNEQFF.

V and J are TRBV5-1 and TRBJ1-2, with 9 bases lining up with TRBD1. The CDR3 totals 13 residues. Germline CDR1 SGHRS, CDR2 YFSETQ. The V segment lost 7 bases and the J segment 8 bases; nucleotides outside the gene matches: 9. The CDR3 bases are TGCGCCAGCCACAAGGGACAGGGATGGGGCTACACCTTC. It translates to CASHKGQGWGYTF.

This rearrangement joins TRBV4-1 to TRBJ1-6; D is possibly TRBD1 (5 bases). Germline loops: CDR1 MGHRA, CDR2 YSYEKL. This CDR3 is 15 amino acids long. V gave up 0 bases and J gave up 8 bases, with 11 bases separating them. The CDR3 sequence: CASSQDADKYSPLHF. The CDR3 bases are TGCGCCAGCAGCCAAGATGCGGACAAGTATTCACCCCTCCACTTT.

The chain combines TRBV6-1 with TRBJ2-2, with unresolved D. This CDR3 is built from 12 residues. Trimming shortened V by 8 bases and J by 5 bases, and 9 bases separated the two germline ends. CDR1 and CDR2 from the germline V gene are MNHNS and SASEGT. The CDR3 DNA sequence: TGTGCCAGCCTAGAAGAAACCGGGGAGCTGTTTTTT. Translated, it gives CASLEETGELFF.

The chain employs TRBV27 and TRBJ2-1, with 7 bases aligning to TRBD1. Germline V gene data show CDR1 as MNHEY and CDR2 as SMNVEV (reference sequence). The V gene end was trimmed by 4 bases and the J gene end by 7 bases; junction bases not matched to a gene: 10. This CDR3 has 15 amino acids. The CDR3 DNA sequence: TGTGCCAGCAGTTCCCCACGGGACAGCCCTAATGAGCAGTTCTTC. Amino acid sequence: CASSSPRDSPNEQFF.

The chain employs TRBV7-6 and TRBJ2-3, with 7 bases that match TRBD1. Germline V gene data show CDR1 as SGHVS and CDR2 as FNYEAQ. J lost 1 base, V lost 4 bases, and 11 bases had no gene match. CDR3 size: 17 residues. As DNA, the CDR3 is TGTGCCAGCAGCTCCCCGTATAGAGGACAGGGCACAGATACGCAGTATTTT. Translation gives CASSSPYRGQGTDTQYF.

This clone was seen once. V and J are TRBV6-5 and TRBJ2-7; unclear D gene. This CDR3 is built from 14 residues. Trimming cost V 0 bases and J 4 bases, with 10 bases left between them. Germline CDR1 MNHEY, CDR2 SVGAGI. In DNA form, the CDR3 reads TGTGCCAGCAGTTACTCGGCGGTGGTGTACGAGCAGTACTTC. Encoded protein: CASSYSAVVYEQYF.

V is TRBV7-2 and J is TRBJ2-3; D ambiguous. CDR1 and CDR2 (germline): SGHTA, FQGNSA. The V gene lost 5 bases and the J gene lost 1 base, with 13 bases spanning the gap. The CDR3 spans 15 residues. CDR3 residues: CASSHRPGGTDTQYF. The DNA for the CDR3 is TGTGCCAGCAGCCACCGGCCGGGTGGCACAGATACGCAGTATTTT.

The chain couples TRBV29-1 to TRBJ1-2, with a weak D call TRBD1 (5 bases). The CDR3 sequence is 13 residues long. V was trimmed by 8 bases and J by 0 bases, leaving 13 bases between them. Germline-derived CDR1 and CDR2 are SQVTM and ANQGSEA. CDR3 coding DNA: TGCAGCACGGCCGACAGTTCTAACTATGGCTACACCTTC. It is translated as CSTADSSNYGYTF. Supplemented by reference TRBV29-1 and TRBJ1-2, the full variable domain reads SAVISQKPSRDICQRGTSLTIQCQVDSQVTMMFWYRQQPGQSLTLIATANQGSEATYESGFVIDKFPISRPNLTFSTLTVSNMSPEDSSIYLCSTADSSNYGYTFGSGTRLTVV.

This clone occurred once. The V gene is TRBV20-1, the J gene TRBJ1-6; D unclear. Trimming cost V 5 bases and J 13 bases, with 12 bases left between them. CDR1 DFQATT and CDR2 SNEGSKA come from the germline V gene (reference sequence). This CDR3 is 11 amino acids long. The CDR3 here is CSARTTGPLHF. CDR3 coding DNA: TGCAGTGCTCGCACGACGGGGCCCCTCCACTTT.

The chain has TRBV5-1 and TRBJ2-7; D remains ambiguous. Germline CDR1 reads SGHRS; CDR2 reads YFSETQ. CDR3 size: 15 residues. Trimming pared 4 bases from V and 1 base from J, leaving 15 bases between. The CDR3 sequence: CASSHGGGSSYEQYF. CDR3 in DNA: TGCGCCAGCAGCCATGGCGGTGGGTCTTCCTACGAGCAGTACTTC.

CDR3 loop: CSVLEQSYEQYF. The CDR3 nucleotides are TGCAGCGTCTTGGAACAGAGCTACGAGCAGTACTTC. The chain uses TRBV29-1 and TRBJ2-7; no clear D. The CDR3 extends over 12 amino acids. The V and J ends lost 6 bases and 3 bases respectively, with 12 bases between them. CDR1 and CDR2 (germline): SQVTM, ANQGSEA.

This chain links TRBV4-1 with TRBJ1-5; no clear D gene. V dropped 0 bases and J dropped 6 bases, with 6 bases sitting between them. Germline loops: CDR1 MGHRA, CDR2 YSYEKL. The CDR3 is 13 residues long. In DNA form, the CDR3 reads TGCGCCAGCAGCCAAGATCCGGTTCAGCCCCAGCATTTT. Amino acids: CASSQDPVQPQHF.

The chain is built from TRBV5-1 and TRBJ2-2; D may be TRBD2 (7 bases). The CDR3 is 17 residues long. With 5 bases removed from V and 5 bases from J, the gap between germline ends came to 22 bases. Germline CDR1 SGHRS, CDR2 YFSETQ. The CDR3 reads CASSSGDRGARTGELFF. CDR3 sequence (DNA): TGCGCCAGCAGTTCGGGGGACCGGGGGGCAAGAACCGGGGAGCTGTTTTTT.

The V gene is TRBV7-3, the J gene TRBJ1-2; 11 positions agree with TRBD1. V shed 0 bases, J shed 2 bases, and the junction held 2 bases outside the gene matches. Germline assignment: CDR1 SGHTA and CDR2 FQGTGA. The CDR3 has 16 residues. This CDR3 is CASSLTGDRGNYGYTF. DNA of the CDR3: TGTGCCAGCAGCTTAACGGGGGACAGGGGGAACTATGGCTACACCTTC.